This T cell receptor (beta chain) was sequenced for a study of T cell repertoires in cytomegalovirus infection. The ends lost 8 bases at V and 4 bases at J; junction bases unmatched: 5. The CDR3 has 12 amino acids. Germline V gene data show CDR1 as MNHEY and CDR2 as SVGEGT. TCRdb fed the reads into MiXCR, producing one record per CDR3 protein. Found here are fewer than 200,000 distinct CDR3 sequences, about a fifth of them singletons; the top ten hold more than 25%. This clonotype was seen a handful of times. Its antigen is undetermined. The chain couples TRBV6-2 or TRBV6-3 to TRBJ2-7; 7 nucleotides align to TRBD1. This TCR was sampled from a human donor in good health (CMV status not recorded). Some clones in this sample may be carry-over from other donors' samples. The starting material was CD8+ T cells from cultured PBMCs, obtained from culture after CMV antigen stimulation. The CDR3: CASGDSYYEQYF. DNA for the CDR3: TGTGCCAGCGGGGACAGCTATTACGAGCAGTACTTC.